This note documents a single T cell receptor beta chain sequence. Its antigen remains unknown. The data were obtained in a study of graft-versus-host responses after intestinal transplantation. The wider study: The transplants performed in recipients were multivisceral, liver-intestinal, or isolated intestinal. Tacrolimus plus steroids were given to all recipients for about three years, preceded by anti-thymocyte globulin induction. Overall study results and limits: Early after transplant, HvG clones declined as circulating GvH clones peaked. Some GvH clones were seen earlier in gut or blood, suggesting intestinal origin.

Some clones are missing from TCRdb's copy, which holds only in-frame ones; the method was immunoSEQ multiplex PCR. The table records some 87,000 clones, more than 90% of them present only once. V lost 1 base to trimming and J lost 2 bases, with 4 bases between them. This CDR3 is built from 13 residues. Germline V CDR1 and CDR2: PRHDT, FYEKMQ (reference sequence). The sequencing here drew on unstimulated CD4+ T cells sorted from spleen or lymph node cells, taken before intestinal transplant. The J gene is TRBJ2-3, the V gene TRBV13, with D hard to call. This TCR was recovered from a human donor who received an intestinal transplant. CDR3 sequence (DNA): TGTGCCAGCAGCTTAGTCTTCACAGATACGCAGTATTTT. Protein product: CASSLVFTDTQYF.